This record looks at one T cell receptor beta chain sequence and its context. Before the COVID-19 pandemic, during about 2011-2019, CD4+ T cells were taken from unexposed donors. The data belong to a study of CD4 T cells in relation to SARS-CoV-2 and coronaviruses. Study in general: The restricting HLA molecule for shared crossreactive spike epitopes was mapped.

TCRdb's table, derived via immunoSEQ multiplex PCR, lists solely in-frame clones and lacks some. The profile shows about 59,000 clones, 80% to 90% of them singletons. V shed 8 bases and J 5 bases; nucleotides not matched to a gene: 11. The germline V gene encodes CDR1 MNHEY and CDR2 SVGAGI. The CDR3 length is 14 residues. Sequencing was carried out using memory CD4+ T cells from PBMCs. This chain joins TRBV6-5 and TRBJ2-7, with 8 bases lining up with TRBD2. This clonotype was obtained from a human donor in good health. In nucleotides, the CDR3 is TGTGCCAGCGTCCGGGGGGGAGGATTCAACGAGCAGTACTTC. It codes for CASVRGGGFNEQYF.